This T cell receptor beta chain was identified during a study of T cell responses to AZD1222 COVID-19 vaccine. On the study more broadly: Pooling covered second doses at about 4 or about 12 weeks.

The CDR3 loop spans 17 amino acids. Germline V gene lookup returns CDR1 LGHNT and CDR2 FRNRAP. V trimming: 6 bases; J trimming: 5 bases; junction bases outside the gene matches: 13. Note on this clone: The antigen is unknown.

Generated by immunoSEQ multiplex PCR, the TCRdb table keeps only in-frame clones and is missing some. The repertoire holds under 200,000 clones, with approximately 91% as singletons. Study-wide results and limits: White British people made up most donors, females outnumbered males, and clonal diversity was possibly underestimated. Repertoire sampling happened only post peak T cell response. Across the whole spike, CD4 TCRs peaked at regions 160-218 and 743-854.

The input for sequencing was peripheral blood, taken on day 0 of AZD1222 vaccination. The chain recombines TRBV12-5 with TRBJ1-6; 7 nucleotides agree with TRBD1. The sequence came from an adult in good health. The CDR3 nucleotides read TGTGCTAGTGGCCCACTAGCCTCACAGGGGAATAATTCACCCCTCCACTTT. It translates to CASGPLASQGNNSPLHF. The full variable domain, rest sourced from reference TRBV12-5 and TRBJ1-6, is DARVTQTPRHKVTEMGQEVTMRCQPILGHNTVFWYRQTMMQGLELLAYFRNRAPLDDSGMPKDRFSAEMPDATLATLKIQPSEPRDSAVYFCASGPLASQGNNSPLHFGNGTRLTVT.